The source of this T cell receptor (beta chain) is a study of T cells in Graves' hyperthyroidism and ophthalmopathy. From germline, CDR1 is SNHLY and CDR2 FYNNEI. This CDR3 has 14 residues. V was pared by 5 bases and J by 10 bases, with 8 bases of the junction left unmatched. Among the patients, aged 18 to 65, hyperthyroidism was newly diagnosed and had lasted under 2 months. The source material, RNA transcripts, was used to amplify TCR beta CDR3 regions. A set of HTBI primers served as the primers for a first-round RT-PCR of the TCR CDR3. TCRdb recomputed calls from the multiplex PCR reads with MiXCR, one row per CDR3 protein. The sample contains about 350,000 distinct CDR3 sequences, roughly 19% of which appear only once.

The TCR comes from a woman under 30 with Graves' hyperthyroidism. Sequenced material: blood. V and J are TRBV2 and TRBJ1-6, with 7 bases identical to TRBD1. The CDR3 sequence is CASSKQGKNSPLHF. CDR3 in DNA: TGTGCCAGCAGTAAACAGGGGAAAAACTCACCCCTCCACTTT.